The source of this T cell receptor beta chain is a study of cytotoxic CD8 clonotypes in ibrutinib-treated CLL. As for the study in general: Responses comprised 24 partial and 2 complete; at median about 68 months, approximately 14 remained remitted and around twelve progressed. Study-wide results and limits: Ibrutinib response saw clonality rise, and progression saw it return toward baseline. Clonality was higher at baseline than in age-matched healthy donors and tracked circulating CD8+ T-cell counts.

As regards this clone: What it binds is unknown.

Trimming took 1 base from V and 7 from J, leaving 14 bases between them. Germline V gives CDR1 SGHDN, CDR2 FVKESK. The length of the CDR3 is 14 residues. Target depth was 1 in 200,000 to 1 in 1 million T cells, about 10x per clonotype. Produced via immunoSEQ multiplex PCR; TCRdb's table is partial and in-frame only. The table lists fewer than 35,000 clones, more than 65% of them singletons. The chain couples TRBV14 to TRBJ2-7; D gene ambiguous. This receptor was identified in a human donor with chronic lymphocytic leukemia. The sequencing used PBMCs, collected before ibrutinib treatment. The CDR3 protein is CASSQVFWAGEQYF. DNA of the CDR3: TGTGCCAGCAGCCAAGTATTTTGGGCTGGTGAGCAGTACTTC.